The 8 T cell receptor beta chains below come from one sample, sequenced in a study of cytomegalovirus exposure and HLA in healthy donors. Generated by immunoSEQ multiplex PCR, the TCRdb table keeps only in-frame clones and is missing some. The sample comprises over 110,000 clones, about nine tenths of which are singletons, and under 3% rests with the top ten. Sequences were obtained from PBMCs. Source of these receptors: a man younger than 35 in good health and CMV-seronegative.

The chain has TRBV6-5 and TRBJ1-5; D is perhaps TRBD1 (6 bases). CDR1 is MNHEY, CDR2 SVGAGI, per germline. Trimming stripped 8 bases from V and 6 bases from J, with 14 bases between. This CDR3 has 13 residues. CDR3 sequence: CASSRGWGQPQHF. The CDR3 DNA follows: TGTGCCAGCTCTAGGGGGTGGGGTCAGCCCCAGCATTTT.

V is TRBV6-6 and J is TRBJ1-1, with TRBD1 as a possible D gene (5 bases). Trimming cost V 4 bases and J 1 base, with 10 bases left between them. Germline V gives CDR1 MNHNY, CDR2 SVGAGI (reference sequence). The CDR3 has 14 amino acids. CDR3 DNA sequence: TGTGCCAGCAGTTTCCCGGGGGGGAACACTGAAGCTTTCTTT. Its protein product is CASSFPGGNTEAFF.

Only one count was recorded for this clone. This sequence joins TRBV7-9 and TRBJ1-4; no clear D gene. The V end was cut by 3 bases, the J end by 7 bases, with 9 bases between. CDR1 and CDR2 (germline): SEHNR, FQNEAQ (reference sequence). CDR3 size: 13 residues. As DNA, the CDR3 is TGTGCCAGCAGCTTTGGGCAGCCTGAAAAACTGTTTTTT. It is translated as CASSFGQPEKLFF.

The chain combines TRBV30 with TRBJ2-1; D uncertain. V was pared by 2 bases and J by 9 bases, with 17 bases between. Germline CDR1 and CDR2: GTSNPN and SVGIG (reference sequence). The CDR3 consists of 14 residues. This CDR3 reads CAWSRNSDIPEQFF. The CDR3 bases are TGTGCCTGGAGTAGAAACTCAGACATACCTGAGCAGTTCTTC.

A word on this clone: This sample also contains other DNA sequences that code for the same CDR3. The rearrangement joins TRBV6-1 to TRBJ1-1; 8 bases agree with TRBD1. The junction had 9 bases not matched to a gene; V was cut back by 6 bases and J by 6 bases. CDR3 size: 14 residues. Germline values: CDR1 MNHNS, CDR2 SASEGT. Written as DNA, the CDR3 is TGTGCCAGCAGAGAGGACAGGGACACCCCTGAAGCTTTCTTT. Its protein is CASREDRDTPEAFF.

The chain links TRBV7-9 to TRBJ2-5; D gene uncertain. Germline assignment: CDR1 SEHNR and CDR2 FQNEAQ (reference sequence). The length of the CDR3 is 16 residues. Deletions cut 4 bases from V and 0 bases from J, with 15 bases between. As DNA, the CDR3 is TGTGCCAGCAGCTCTAGAGTCCTAGGCCACCAAGAGACCCAGTACTTC. Translation gives CASSSRVLGHQETQYF. The whole variable domain, filled in from reference TRBV7-9 and TRBJ2-5, reads DTGVSQNPRHKITKRGQNVTFRCDPISEHNRLYWYRQTLGQGPEFLTYFQNEAQLEKSRLLSDRFSAERPKGSFSTLEIQRTEQGDSAMYLCASSSRVLGHQETQYFGPGTRLLVL.

This chain uses TRBV4-2 with TRBJ2-7, with TRBD1 as a possible D gene (5 bases). The CDR3 is 14 residues long. The germline V gene has CDR1 LGHNA and CDR2 YNFKEQ. Trimming removed 2 bases at V and 3 bases at J, with 11 bases between. The CDR3 loop reads CASSQQGIDYEQYF. The CDR3 bases are TGTGCCAGCAGCCAACAGGGAATAGACTACGAGCAGTACTTC.

This chain connects TRBV7-9 to TRBJ2-7, with 9 bases lining up with TRBD1. The junction had 13 bases not matched to a gene; V was cut back by 2 bases and J by 5 bases. This CDR3 is 17 amino acids long. Germline V lookup: CDR1 SEHNR, CDR2 FQNEAQ (reference sequence). CDR3 nucleotides: TGTGCCAGCAGCTTATTCATGCCCGGGACAGGGTACCACGAGCAGTACTTC. Its protein is CASSLFMPGTGYHEQYF.